This T cell receptor (beta chain) was recorded in a study of vaccination effects on CD4 cells after COVID-19. Note on this clone: The antigen remains undetermined.

Between the trimmed V and J ends, which lost 1 base and 4 bases, there was a span of 14 bases. The CDR3 sequence is 16 residues long. Germline values: CDR1 SGHNT, CDR2 YYREEE (reference sequence). TCRdb's table, derived via immunoSEQ multiplex PCR, lists solely in-frame clones and lacks some. The sample holds tens of thousands of clones; approximately 79% are singletons and the top ten take 2.4%. Before sequencing, viral peptide pools were used by the ViraFEST assay to expand antigen-specific CD4+ T cells. Researchers isolated CD4+ T cells once around 11 days of culture had elapsed. With 10 ug/ml peptides and around 9.6 IU/ml IL-2, roughly 2.1 million PBMC per well were cultured.

V usage is TRBV5-4 and J usage is TRBJ2-2; weak D call: TRBD2 (5 bases). This clonotype was sampled from a human donor who received a COVID-19 vaccine. This specimen was CD4+ T cells from PBMCs cultured with HCoV-229E spike peptides, taken before COVID-19 vaccination. The DNA for the CDR3 is TGTGCCAGCAGCTTGATGGGTCTAGCCGGCACCGGGGAGCTGTTTTTT. This codes for CASSLMGLAGTGELFF.